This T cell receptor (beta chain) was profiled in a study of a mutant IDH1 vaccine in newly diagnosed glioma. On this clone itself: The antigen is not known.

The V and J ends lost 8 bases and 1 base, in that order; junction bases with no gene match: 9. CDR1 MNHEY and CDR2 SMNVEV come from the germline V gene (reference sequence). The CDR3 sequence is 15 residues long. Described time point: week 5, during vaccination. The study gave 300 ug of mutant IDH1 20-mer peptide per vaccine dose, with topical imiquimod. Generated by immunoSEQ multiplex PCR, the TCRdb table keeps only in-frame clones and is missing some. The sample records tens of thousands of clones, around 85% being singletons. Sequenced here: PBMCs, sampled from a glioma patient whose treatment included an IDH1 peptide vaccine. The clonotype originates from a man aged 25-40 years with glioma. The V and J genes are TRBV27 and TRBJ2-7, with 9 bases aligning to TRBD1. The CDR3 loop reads CASAKTGTGSYEQYF. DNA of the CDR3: TGTGCCAGCGCTAAGACCGGGACAGGGTCCTACGAGCAGTACTTC.